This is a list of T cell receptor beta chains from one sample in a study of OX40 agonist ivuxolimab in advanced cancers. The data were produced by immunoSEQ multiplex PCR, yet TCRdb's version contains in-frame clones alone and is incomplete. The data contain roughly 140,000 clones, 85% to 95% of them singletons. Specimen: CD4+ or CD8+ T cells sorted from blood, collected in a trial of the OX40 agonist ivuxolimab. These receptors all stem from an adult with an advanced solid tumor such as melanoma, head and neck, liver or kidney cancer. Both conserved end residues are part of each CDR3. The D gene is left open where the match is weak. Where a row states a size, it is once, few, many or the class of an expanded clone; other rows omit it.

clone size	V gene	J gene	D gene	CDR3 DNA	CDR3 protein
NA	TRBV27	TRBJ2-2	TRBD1	TGTGCCAGCAGTTCACACGGGACAGGGCGCACCGGGGAGCTGTTTTTT	CASSSHGTGRTGELFF
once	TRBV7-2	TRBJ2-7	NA	TGTGCCAGCAGCTTTGGGCTTGGACTTTCCTACGAGCAGTACTTC	CASSFGLGLSYEQYF
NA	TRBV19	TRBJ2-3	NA	TGTGCCAGTAGTATCTCCTTAGAGGGTACGCAGTATTTT	CASSISLEGTQYF
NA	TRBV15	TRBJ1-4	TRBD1	TGTGCCACCAGCAGAGCGCTGACAGGGGGTATTGAAAAACTGTTTTTT	CATSRALTGGIEKLFF
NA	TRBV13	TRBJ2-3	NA	TGTGCCAGCAGCTTCGTAGGAGCGGCCACAGATACGCAGTATTTT	CASSFVGAATDTQYF
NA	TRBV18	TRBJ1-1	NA	TGTGCCAGCTCGACGAGGGTAGCTAACACTGAAGCTTTCTTT	CASSTRVANTEAFF
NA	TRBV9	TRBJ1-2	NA	TGTGCCAGCAGCGTAAACCCTGGGGCGGGGGAAGGTGGCTACACCTTC	CASSVNPGAGEGGYTF
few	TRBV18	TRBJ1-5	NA	TGTGCCAGCTCGGCCTGGGGGAGCAATCAGCCCCAGCATTTT	CASSAWGSNQPQHF
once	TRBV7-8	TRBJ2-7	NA	TGTGCCAGCAGCTTGGACCGGTGGGAGCAGTACTTC	CASSLDRWEQYF
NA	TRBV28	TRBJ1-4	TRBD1	TGTGCCAGCAGTGCACAGGGGGCAGGAAATGAAAAACTGTTTTTT	CASSAQGAGNEKLFF
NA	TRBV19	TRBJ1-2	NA	TGTGCCAGTACCCAGAGAGGGTTTGGGACTAACTATGGCTACACCTTC	CASTQRGFGTNYGYTF
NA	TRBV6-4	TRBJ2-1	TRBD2	TGTGCCAGCAGTGAGTTTCCTAGCGGGATAGGGACAATGGATGAGCAGTTCTTC	CASSEFPSGIGTMDEQFF
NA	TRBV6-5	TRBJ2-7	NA	TGTGCCAGCAAAGGGGGAAACTCCTACGAGCAGTACTTC	CASKGGNSYEQYF
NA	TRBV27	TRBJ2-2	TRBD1	TGTGCCAGCAGTTTCGCAGAGGCAGGGGGAACCGGGGAGCTGTTTTTT	CASSFAEAGGTGELFF
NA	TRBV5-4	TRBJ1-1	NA	TGTGCCAGCAGCTTGCAACAGTACACTGAAGCTTTCTTT	CASSLQQYTEAFF
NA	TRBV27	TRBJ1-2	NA	TGTGCCAGCAGCCTAGCAGGGCTTGGCTACACCTTC	CASSLAGLGYTF